This T cell receptor (beta chain) was identified in a study of patients and donors after allogeneic stem cell transplantation. MiXCR, applied by TCRdb to the RT-PCR reads, yields one record per CDR3 protein. The table lists hundreds of thousands of distinct CDR3 sequences, around 15% of them singletons. V shed 7 bases and J shed 3 bases, with 3 bases lying between them. In germline, CDR1 is MNHEY, CDR2 SVGAGI. The CDR3 has 11 amino acids. Sequencing input: blood, either unsorted or a sorted T cell fraction (not recorded which). This chain connects TRBV6-5 to TRBJ2-2; D uncertain. The sequence was collected from a human donor who was either an allogeneic HSCT recipient or a stem cell or donor lymphocyte infusion donor (not recorded which). It is not recorded whose cells these are; they may come from a transplant donor. The DNA for the CDR3 is TGTGCCAGCACCTACACCGGGGAGCTGTTTTTT. Residues: CASTYTGELFF.